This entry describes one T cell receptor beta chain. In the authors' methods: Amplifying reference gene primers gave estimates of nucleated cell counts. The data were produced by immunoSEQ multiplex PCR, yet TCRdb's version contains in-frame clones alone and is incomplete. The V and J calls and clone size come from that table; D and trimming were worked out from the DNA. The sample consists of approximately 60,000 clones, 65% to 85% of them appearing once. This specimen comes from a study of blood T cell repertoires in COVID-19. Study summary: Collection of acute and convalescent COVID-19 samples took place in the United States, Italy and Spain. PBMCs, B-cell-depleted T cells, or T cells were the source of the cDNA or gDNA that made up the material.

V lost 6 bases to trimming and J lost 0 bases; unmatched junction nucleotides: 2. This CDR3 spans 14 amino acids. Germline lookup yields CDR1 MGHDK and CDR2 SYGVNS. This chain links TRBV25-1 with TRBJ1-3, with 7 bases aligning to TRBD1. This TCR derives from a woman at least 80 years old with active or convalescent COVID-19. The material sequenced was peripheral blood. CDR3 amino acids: CASSRQGSGNTIYF. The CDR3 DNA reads TGTGCCAGCAGCAGACAGGGCTCTGGAAACACCATATATTTT.